Below, one T cell receptor beta chain is given with its context. Its target is not known. A read error may be the cause here, since a much bigger clone is one base away. These data originate in a study of T cell repertoires in cytomegalovirus infection. Across the whole study: Public TCR beta signatures were indicative of both CMV infection and a matching HLA type.

Germline CDR1 SGHTA, CDR2 FQGNSA. The CDR3 has 14 amino acids. The V segment lost 4 bases and the J segment 7 bases; nucleotides outside the gene matches: 6. TCRdb independently ran MiXCR on the reads; one entry per CDR3 protein. The table includes some 180,000 distinct CDR3 sequences, approximately 19% detected once. Study results and caveats: Cumulative frequency (of public TCR beta family members) identified carriers of CMV plus the relevant HLA. Clonotypes of TCR beta that were HLA-C-restricted and CMV-specific dominated the ex vivo response.

The J gene is TRBJ1-4, the V gene TRBV7-2; 7 bases line up with TRBD1. The sample taken for sequencing was PBMCs. This TCR was recovered from a human donor in good health (CMV status not recorded). Some clones in this sample may be carry-over from other donors' samples. Here the CDR3 reads CASSSWDRSEKLFF. CDR3 bases: TGTGCCAGCAGCTCCTGGGACAGAAGTGAAAAACTGTTTTTT.